The following is a T cell receptor beta chain sequence with its context. The CDR3 spans 13 residues. Germline V gene sequence: CDR1 SEHNR, CDR2 FQNEAQ (reference sequence). Deletions cut 6 bases from V and 1 base from J, with 9 bases between. Authors' processing steps: It was from reference gene primer amplification that nucleated cell counts were estimated. The method was immunoSEQ multiplex PCR; TCRdb's version includes in-frame clones alone and lacks a portion of them. D and trimming were read from the DNA, whereas the V and J calls and clone size are those reported in that table. Counted here are 200,000 to 300,000 clones, about 89% occurring once; the ten biggest clones make up approximately 9.4%. The source of the sample is a study of blood T cell repertoires in COVID-19. As for the study in general: Samples of COVID-19 (acute and convalescent) were obtained from the United States, Italy and Spain.

The source is a man aged 35-49 years who had recovered from COVID-19. V is TRBV7-9 and J is TRBJ1-1; D is undetermined. Source material: peripheral blood. The CDR3 DNA follows: TGTGCCAGCAGTTTCTCAGAGAACACTGAAGCTTTCTTT. Protein: CASSFSENTEAFF.